The entry that follows covers one T cell receptor (beta chain) sequence. The antigen is undetermined. Germline V gives CDR1 MDHEN, CDR2 SYDVKM. This CDR3 has 14 amino acids. Trimming cost V 8 bases and J 0 bases, with 14 bases left between them. PCR employed 60 Vbeta and 13 Jbeta primers. Assay: immunoSEQ multiplex PCR; the TCRdb copy retains only in-frame clones and omits some. The sample has some 120,000 clones, around a tenth seen once; the top ten hold 2.5% to 3.5%. The sample belongs to a study of cytomegalovirus exposure and HLA in healthy donors. Study-wide points: There were some V segments, including TRBV6-2 and TRBV6-3, excluded as indistinguishable.

The specimen sequenced was PBMCs. The TCR originated in a young man in good health and CMV-seronegative. This chain links TRBV28 with TRBJ2-7, with a tentative D call TRBD2 (5 bases). CDR3 bases: TGTGCCAGCCGGACCGGTGGGAGCTCCTACGAGCAGTACTTC. Its protein is CASRTGGSSYEQYF. The whole variable domain, remainder taken from reference TRBV28 and TRBJ2-7, is DVKVTQSSRYLVKRTGEKVFLECVQDMDHENMFWYRQDPGLGLRLIYFSYDVKMKEKGDIPEGYSVSREKKERFSLILESASTNQTSMYLCASRTGGSSYEQYFGPGTRLTVT.